The sequence of this T cell receptor (beta chain) was determined in a study of monozygotic twins with inflammatory bowel disease. TCRdb reanalyzed the 5' RACE reads and collapses them to one entry per CDR3 protein, without DNA. Reported are fewer than 200,000 distinct CDR3 sequences; the ten largest clones contain approximately 2.8%. This CDR3 is 19 amino acids long. Looked up from germline, CDR1 is LGHNA and CDR2 is YSLEER. The sequence derives from a human donor with ulcerative colitis or Crohn's disease, or a healthy co-twin of an affected twin (not recorded which). This chain joins TRBV4-3 and TRBJ2-1; TCRdb indicates TRBD2, and absent DNA this call remains unverified. Sequencing was performed on blood. This chain's CDR3 is CASSLSRPGLLSSYNEQFF.